The T cell receptor (beta chain) described here comes from a study of graft-versus-host responses after intestinal transplantation. Study-wide points: Association was observed between peak circulating GvH clone levels and early post-transplant HvG declines.

V was clipped by 3 bases and J by 0 bases, with 9 bases between them. This CDR3 region has 15 residues. The germline CDR1 and CDR2 sequences are KGHSH and LQKENI. Clones were read by immunoSEQ multiplex PCR, and TCRdb kept only the in-frame ones, dropping some. The table has about 39,000 clones, about 92% seen once. In regard to this clone: Its antigen remains unknown.

Here the sequenced sample was PBMCs, taken approximately 100 weeks after intestinal transplantation. This sequence was found in a human patient who received an intestinal transplant, so some T cells may come from the graft donor. The V and J genes are TRBV18 and TRBJ2-1, with D uncertain. The CDR3 here is CASSPTTTSYNEQFF. The CDR3 region has the DNA TGTGCCAGCTCACCCACTACTACCTCCTACAATGAGCAGTTCTTC.